The 9 T cell receptor beta chains in this list originate from one sample, sequenced in a study of blood T cell repertoires in COVID-19. TCRdb's table, derived via immunoSEQ multiplex PCR, lists solely in-frame clones and lacks some. The sample yields about 290,000 clones, roughly 89% seen once. The sample consisted of peripheral blood. The receptors shown here come from a woman aged 25-40 years with COVID-19, enrolled during active disease.

This clone was seen only once. This rearrangement joins TRBV4-1 to TRBJ2-1; 7 nucleotides line up with TRBD2. J was trimmed by 5 bases and V by 0 bases; bases with no gene match: 10. Germline CDR1 reads MGHRA; CDR2 reads YSYEKL. The CDR3 contains 17 residues. CDR3 amino acids: CASSQDPRAGIHNEQFF. The CDR3 bases are TGCGCCAGCAGCCAAGACCCCCGAGCGGGGATCCACAATGAGCAGTTCTTC.

J is TRBJ2-7 and V is TRBV2; maybe TRBD2 (5 bases). Between the trimmed V and J ends, which lost 4 bases and 3 bases, there was a span of 10 bases. Germline V CDR1 and CDR2: SNHLY, FYNNEI. The CDR3 extends over 13 amino acids. CDR3 nucleotide sequence: TGTGCCAGCAGTGCAGAGGCGGGCTACGAGCAGTACTTC. This encodes CASSAEAGYEQYF.

The rearrangement links TRBV7-9 to TRBJ1-1; D unresolved. V was cut by 2 bases and J by 7 bases, with 5 bases left in between. Germline loops: CDR1 SEHNR, CDR2 FQNEAQ (reference sequence). CDR3 length: 11 residues. The CDR3 reads CASSLPLEAFF. The CDR3 bases are TGTGCCAGCAGCTTACCTCTTGAAGCTTTCTTT. Looking up the rest from reference TRBV7-9 and TRBJ1-1 gives the full variable domain: DTGVSQNPRHKITKRGQNVTFRCDPISEHNRLYWYRQTLGQGPEFLTYFQNEAQLEKSRLLSDRFSAERPKGSFSTLEIQRTEQGDSAMYLCASSLPLEAFFGQGTRLTVV.

The V gene is TRBV11-2, the J gene TRBJ1-2; TRBD1 agrees at 12 bases. V gave up 5 bases and J gave up 5 bases; unmatched junction bases: 12. The CDR3 loop spans 17 amino acids. Germline V gene lookup returns CDR1 SGHAT and CDR2 FQNNGV. In nucleotides, the CDR3 is TGTGCCAGCAGCAGTCCCGGGACAGGGGGCTCACGGTATGGCTACACCTTC. This sequence encodes CASSSPGTGGSRYGYTF.

Concerning this clone: Other DNA sequences from this sample encode an identical CDR3 as well. The chain combines TRBV4-1 with TRBJ1-6; D uncertain. V lost 0 bases and J 7 bases, leaving 7 bases between the germline ends. The CDR3 loop spans 14 amino acids. Germline V gene data show CDR1 as MGHRA and CDR2 as YSYEKL. The CDR3 loop reads CASSQDPGNSPLHF. The CDR3 nucleotides are TGCGCCAGCAGCCAAGATCCAGGAAATTCACCCCTCCACTTT.

The chain combines TRBV10-2 with TRBJ2-4, with D possibly TRBD1 on 6 matching bases. This CDR3 contains 14 residues. V lost 0 bases, J lost 3 bases, and 6 bases lay in between. CDR1 is WSHSY and CDR2 is SAAADI in the germline V gene. CDR3 region: CASSESGGKNIQYF. CDR3 DNA sequence: TGCGCCAGCAGTGAGTCAGGGGGCAAAAACATTCAGTACTTC.

The V and J genes are TRBV5-4 and TRBJ2-5, with TRBD2 identical over 10 bases. V lost 1 base to trimming and J lost 1 base; unmatched junction nucleotides: 7. Germline V gene sequence: CDR1 SGHNT, CDR2 YYREEE (reference sequence). CDR3 length: 17 residues. CDR3 loop: CASSLISLAGVQETQYF. CDR3 in DNA: TGTGCCAGCAGCTTGATATCTCTAGCGGGGGTCCAAGAGACCCAGTACTTC.

J is TRBJ2-3 and V is TRBV5-4; perhaps TRBD1 as D (6 bases). This CDR3 has 16 amino acids. The V and J ends lost 1 base and 2 bases respectively, with 14 bases between them. The germline gives CDR1 SGHNT, CDR2 YYREEE (reference sequence). The CDR3 nucleotides are TGTGCCAGCAGCTTGTTGGCAGGGGTGGTCACAGATACGCAGTATTTT. This encodes CASSLLAGVVTDTQYF.

CDR3 sequence (DNA): TGTGCCTGGAGTCCCGATAAACACAGGGGGCCACTCTCCTACGAGCAGTACTTC. This codes for CAWSPDKHRGPLSYEQYF. The V call is TRBV30, the J call TRBJ2-7; 9 bases match TRBD1. The CDR3 extends over 18 amino acids. With V trimmed by 2 bases and J by 0 bases, 14 bases remained unmatched. Germline CDR1 is GTSNPN and CDR2 is SVGIG (reference sequence).